These T cell receptor beta chains were read from a single sample in a study of blood T cells in healthy people across ages. TCRdb re-called the 5' RACE reads with MiXCR, one entry per CDR3 protein. Seen here are approximately 1.5 million distinct CDR3 sequences, roughly 43% observed once, and the top ten hold over 3.5%. The sample comprised blood. The receptors shown here come from a woman aged 18-35 years in good health. The CDR3 runs from the conserved cysteine through the conserved F or W. The D gene is left open where the match is weak. Part of the rows lack a size; the others show once, few, many or a class for expanded clones.

J	V	size	length	D	DNA	CDR3
TRBJ2-7	TRBV20-1	few	14	.	TGCAGTGCTAGACACCAGGGGCCCAACTACGAGCAGTACTTC	CSARHQGPNYEQYF
TRBJ2-3	TRBV29-1	few	14	.	TGCAGCGTTGCCCCCAGACAGCGGAGAGATACGCAGTATTTT	CSVAPRQRRDTQYF
TRBJ2-7	TRBV6-2/TRBV6-3	few	15	.	TGTGCCAGTACCCTTTATGCGGGGATCTCCTACGAGCAGTACTTC	CASTLYAGISYEQYF
TRBJ1-5	TRBV20-1	.	13	.	TGCAGTGCAACCTACAGGGTTCATCAGCCCCAGCATTTT	CSATYRVHQPQHF
TRBJ2-5	TRBV12-3/TRBV12-4	few	13	TRBD2	TGTGCCAGCAGCCTACTAGCGCGAGAGACCCAGTACTTC	CASSLLARETQYF
TRBJ2-1	TRBV4-3	.	15	.	TGCGCCAGCAGCCAGGAGCGGGCTACTGGGAATGAGCAGTTCTTC	CASSQERATGNEQFF
TRBJ1-2	TRBV12-3/TRBV12-4	few	13	.	TGTGCCAGCAGTTTATCGGACAGATATGGCTACACCTTC	CASSLSDRYGYTF
TRBJ2-1	TRBV4-3	.	18	TRBD2	TGCGCCAGCAGCCAAGTGGTAGCGGGAGGGCTGGTTTACAGTGAGCAGTTCTTC	CASSQVVAGGLVYSEQFF
TRBJ2-7	TRBV29-1	.	13	.	TGCAGCGTTGAAGACGGGAACTTTTGGGAGCAGTACTTC	CSVEDGNFWEQYF
TRBJ2-5	TRBV27	few	16	.	TGTGCCAGCAGTTTATGGTTCCAGGGTGAGGTCGAGACCCAGTACTTC	CASSLWFQGEVETQYF
TRBJ2-5	TRBV13	few	16	.	TGTGCCAGCAGCACCCAACAGGGAGTCAGGGAAGAGACCCAGTACTTC	CASSTQQGVREETQYF
TRBJ1-1	TRBV7-2	few	13	.	TGTGCCAGCAGCCCCCAGGACATCACTGAAGCTTTCTTT	CASSPQDITEAFF
TRBJ2-7	TRBV28	.	17	.	TGTGCCAGCAGTTATGGCCGTTTCGCGGGGTCCTACAATGAGCAGTACTTC	CASSYGRFAGSYNEQYF
TRBJ2-3	TRBV7-9	.	12	.	TGTGCCAGCAGCTTCACCTCAGATACGCAGTATTTT	CASSFTSDTQYF